The rows below give T cell receptor beta chains drawn from one sample of a study of shared clonotypes between healthy human individuals. TCRdb's copy holds only in-frame clones and misses some; the assay was immunoSEQ multiplex PCR. The sample includes under 2,000,000 clones, about 95% seen only once; the top ten take less than 1.5%. The specimen was naive CD8+ T cells sorted from blood. The receptors come from a man younger than 35 in good health. CDR3s leave out the opening cysteine and the closing phenylalanine or tryptophan.

TRBV28 ASSLATPNTGELF
TRBV30 AWSGLGQARTDTQY
TRBV6-1 ASSQTGWGGSEQY
TRBV11-2 ASSLVPGGDLVYGYT
TRBV28 ASSSEEPYEQY
TRBV11-3 ASGFLAGETQY
TRBV18 ASSPPIALNTGELF
TRBV4-3 ASSQAVDTEAF
TRBV28 ASSFEWDNYGYT
TRBV5-1 ASSFWREITDTQY
TRBV28 ASSADRGPETQY
TRBV27 ASSLMSGTGELF
TRBV4-1 ASSQDRYGTAYEQY
TRBV5-8 ASSLGGQLGYNEQF
TRBV6-1 ASSEGTGGETQY